This section outlines one TCR beta chain sequence together with its context. What it recognizes is unknown. This specimen comes from a study of PD-1 blockade in classical Hodgkin lymphoma. Findings of the study overall: No one has yet defined what causes the repertoire differences, which may be disease activity or prior therapy.

V was shortened by 3 bases and J by 1 base, with 12 bases between the two germline ends. The CDR3 length is 15 residues. Germline V CDR1 and CDR2: MDHEN, SYDVKM. TCRdb's copy holds only in-frame clones and misses some; the assay was immunoSEQ multiplex PCR. Of fewer than 20,000 clones in the sample, 84% were seen once. Time point: newly diagnosed, previously untreated cHL patient sample. The clonotype originates from a human donor with classical Hodgkin lymphoma. V and J are TRBV28 and TRBJ2-5, with D unresolved. The sample taken for sequencing was peripheral blood mononuclear cells (PBMCs). The CDR3 protein is CASSLWNTFQETQYF. As DNA, the CDR3 is TGTGCCAGCAGTTTGTGGAACACATTCCAAGAGACCCAGTACTTC.